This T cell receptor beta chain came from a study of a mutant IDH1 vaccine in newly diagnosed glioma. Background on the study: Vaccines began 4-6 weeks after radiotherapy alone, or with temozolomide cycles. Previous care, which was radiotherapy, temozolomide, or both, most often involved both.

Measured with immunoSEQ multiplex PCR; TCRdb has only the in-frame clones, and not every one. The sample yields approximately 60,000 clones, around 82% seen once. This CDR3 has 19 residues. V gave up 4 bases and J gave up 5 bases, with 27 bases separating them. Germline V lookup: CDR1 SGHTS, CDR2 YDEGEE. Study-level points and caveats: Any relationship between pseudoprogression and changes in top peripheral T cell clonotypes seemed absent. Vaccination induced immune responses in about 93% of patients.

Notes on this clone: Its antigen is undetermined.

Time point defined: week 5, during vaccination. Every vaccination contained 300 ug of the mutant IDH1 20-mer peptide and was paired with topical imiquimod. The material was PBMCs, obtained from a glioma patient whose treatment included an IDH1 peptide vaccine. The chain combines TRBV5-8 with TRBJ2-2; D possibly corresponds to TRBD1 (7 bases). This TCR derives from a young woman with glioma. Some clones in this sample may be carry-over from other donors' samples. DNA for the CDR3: TGTGCCAGCAGCCCCCCGCAGGGACAGCGATTTGGAGGGACCGGGGAGCTGTTTTTT. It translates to CASSPPQGQRFGGTGELFF.